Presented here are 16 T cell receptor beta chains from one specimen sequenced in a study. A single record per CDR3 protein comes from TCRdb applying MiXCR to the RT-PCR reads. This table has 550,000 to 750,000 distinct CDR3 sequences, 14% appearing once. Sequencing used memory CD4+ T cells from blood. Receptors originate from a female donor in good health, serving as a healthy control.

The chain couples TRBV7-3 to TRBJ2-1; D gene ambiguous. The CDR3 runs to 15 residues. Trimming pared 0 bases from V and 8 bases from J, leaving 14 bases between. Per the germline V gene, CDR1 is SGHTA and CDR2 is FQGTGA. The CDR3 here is CASSLTSRNGDEQFF. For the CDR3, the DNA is TGTGCCAGCAGCTTAACGTCGAGGAATGGCGATGAGCAGTTCTTC.

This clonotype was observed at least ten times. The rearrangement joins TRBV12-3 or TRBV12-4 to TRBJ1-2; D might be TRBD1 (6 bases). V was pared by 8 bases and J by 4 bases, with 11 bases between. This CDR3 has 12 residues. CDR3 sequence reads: CASQGGGYGYTF. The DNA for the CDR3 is TGTGCCAGCCAAGGGGGAGGCTATGGCTACACCTTC.

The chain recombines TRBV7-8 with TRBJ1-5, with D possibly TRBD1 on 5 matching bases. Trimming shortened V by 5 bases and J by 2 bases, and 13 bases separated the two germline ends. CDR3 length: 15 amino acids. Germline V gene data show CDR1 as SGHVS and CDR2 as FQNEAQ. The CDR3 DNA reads TGTGCCAGCAGCCTCTGGGAAGGGGGCAATCAGCCCCAGCATTTT. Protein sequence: CASSLWEGGNQPQHF.

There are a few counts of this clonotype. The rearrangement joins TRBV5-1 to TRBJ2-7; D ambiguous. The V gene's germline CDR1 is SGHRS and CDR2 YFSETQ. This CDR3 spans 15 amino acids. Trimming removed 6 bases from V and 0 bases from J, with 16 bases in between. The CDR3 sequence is CASTPESHSSYEQYF. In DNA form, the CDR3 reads TGCGCCAGCACACCCGAGAGTCATAGCTCCTACGAGCAGTACTTC.

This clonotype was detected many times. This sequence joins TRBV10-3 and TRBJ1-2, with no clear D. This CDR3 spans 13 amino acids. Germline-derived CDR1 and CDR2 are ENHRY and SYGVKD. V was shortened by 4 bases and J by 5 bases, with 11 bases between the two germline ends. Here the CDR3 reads CAISGTELYGYTF. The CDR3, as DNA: TGTGCCATCAGTGGTACAGAACTATATGGCTACACCTTC.

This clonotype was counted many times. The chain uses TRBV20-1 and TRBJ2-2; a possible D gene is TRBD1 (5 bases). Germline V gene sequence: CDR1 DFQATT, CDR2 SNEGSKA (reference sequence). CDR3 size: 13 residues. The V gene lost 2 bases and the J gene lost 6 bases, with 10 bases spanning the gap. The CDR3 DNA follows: TGCAGTGCTAGACCACAGGATGCCGGGGAGCTGTTTTTT. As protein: CSARPQDAGELFF.

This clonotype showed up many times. DNA for the CDR3: TGTGCCAGCCTGAGCCGTGGGGGAGGAGAGACCCAGTACTTC. This sequence encodes CASLSRGGGETQYF. The chain couples TRBV12-3 or TRBV12-4 to TRBJ2-5; tentatively, D is TRBD2 (6 bases). The V end lost 8 bases, the J end lost 4 bases, and 17 bases lay between the germline ends. This CDR3 is 14 amino acids long.

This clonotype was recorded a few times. For the CDR3, the DNA is TGTGCCAGCAGTGAAACTAGGGGCGGAAATCAGCCCCAGCATTTT. Its translation: CASSETRGGNQPQHF. The V and J genes are TRBV6-1 and TRBJ1-5, with D possibly matching TRBD1 (5 bases). The CDR3 spans 15 residues. V was trimmed by 2 bases and J by 4 bases, leaving 12 bases between them. CDR1 MNHNS and CDR2 SASEGT come from the germline V gene.

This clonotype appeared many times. This CDR3 is CASSYSANRAAYEQYF. CDR3 in DNA: TGTGCCAGCAGTTACTCGGCAAACAGGGCCGCCTACGAGCAGTACTTC. The chain joins TRBV6-5 to TRBJ2-7; the D gene is possibly TRBD1 (6 bases). This CDR3 comprises 16 residues. Germline CDR1 is MNHEY and CDR2 is SVGAGI. Trimming left V 0 bases short and J 2 bases short, with 14 bases between.

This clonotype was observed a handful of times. The CDR3 reads CAWSVLSGNTIYF. Here the CDR3 DNA reads TGTGCCTGGAGTGTACTGAGTGGAAACACCATATATTTT. The rearrangement uses TRBV30 and TRBJ1-3; D is unresolved. Germline loops: CDR1 GTSNPN, CDR2 SVGIG (reference sequence). Trimming took off 0 bases at V and 3 bases at J, with 6 bases between the two ends. The CDR3 loop spans 13 amino acids.

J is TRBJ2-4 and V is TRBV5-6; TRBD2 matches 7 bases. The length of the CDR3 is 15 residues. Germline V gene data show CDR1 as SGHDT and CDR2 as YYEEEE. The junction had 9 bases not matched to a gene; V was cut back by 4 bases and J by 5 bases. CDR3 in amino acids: CASSLGGTLENIQYF. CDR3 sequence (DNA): TGTGCCAGCAGCCTGGGGGGGACCCTGGAAAACATTCAGTACTTC. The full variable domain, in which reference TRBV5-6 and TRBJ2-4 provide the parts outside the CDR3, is DAGVTQSPTHLIKTRGQQVTLRCSPKSGHDTVSWYQQALGQGPQFIFQYYEEEERQRGNFPDRFSGHQFPNYSSELNVNALLLGDSALYLCASSLGGTLENIQYFGAGTRLSVL.

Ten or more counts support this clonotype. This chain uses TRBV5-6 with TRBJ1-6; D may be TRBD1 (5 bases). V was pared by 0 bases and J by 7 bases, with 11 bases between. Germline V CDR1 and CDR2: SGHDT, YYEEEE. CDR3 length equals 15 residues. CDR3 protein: CASSLGGAGNSPLHF. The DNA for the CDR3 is TGTGCCAGCAGCTTGGGGGGCGCAGGGAATTCACCCCTCCACTTT.

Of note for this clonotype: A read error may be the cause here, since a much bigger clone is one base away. The CDR3 sequence is CASSSSSTLHF. In DNA, the CDR3 is TGTGCCAGCAGCTCCAGTTCAACCCTCCACTTT. The chain recombines TRBV7-2 with TRBJ1-6, with D unclear. CDR1 is SGHTA, CDR2 FQGNSA, per germline. This CDR3 is built from 11 residues.

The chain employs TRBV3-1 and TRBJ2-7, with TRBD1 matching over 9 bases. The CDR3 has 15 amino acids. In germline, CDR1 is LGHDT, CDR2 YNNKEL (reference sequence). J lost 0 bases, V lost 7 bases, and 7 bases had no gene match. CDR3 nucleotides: TGTGCCAGCACCTCAAGGACAGGGGACTCCTACGAGCAGTACTTC. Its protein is CASTSRTGDSYEQYF.

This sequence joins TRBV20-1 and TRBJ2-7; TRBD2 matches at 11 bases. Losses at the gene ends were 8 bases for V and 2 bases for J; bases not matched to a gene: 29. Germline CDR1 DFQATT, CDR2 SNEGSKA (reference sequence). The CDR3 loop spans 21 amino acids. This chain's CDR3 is CSRKIPGLAETEPLKAYEQYF. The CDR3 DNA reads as TGCAGTCGTAAAATCCCGGGACTAGCGGAGACTGAACCTTTAAAAGCCTACGAGCAGTACTTC.

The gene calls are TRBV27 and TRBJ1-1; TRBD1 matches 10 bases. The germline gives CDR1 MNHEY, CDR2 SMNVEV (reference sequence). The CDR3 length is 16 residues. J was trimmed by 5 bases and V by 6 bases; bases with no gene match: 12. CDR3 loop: CASSNSDRGVVTEAFF. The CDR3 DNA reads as TGTGCCAGCAGCAACTCGGACAGGGGGGTTGTGACTGAAGCTTTCTTT.